The count of the clone carrying this TCR beta chain is one. This entry comes from a study of T cell changes during pregnancy in multiple sclerosis. Trimming stripped 3 bases from V and 4 bases from J, with 15 bases between. This CDR3 has 15 amino acids. Germline lookup yields CDR1 LNHDA and CDR2 SQIVND (reference sequence). Sequencing was performed with immunoSEQ multiplex PCR; in TCRdb, only in-frame clones are kept and a portion is missing. Of tens of thousands of clones in the sample, around 90% were seen once. The chain recombines TRBV19 with TRBJ1-2, with D maybe TRBD1 (5 bases). The receptor's source is a female donor with multiple sclerosis, enrolled in a pregnancy study. Sequenced here: peripheral blood, sampled in the third trimester of pregnancy. For the CDR3, the DNA is TGTGCCAGTAGTATTTCGGGGGTTCTTCGCTATGGCTACACCTTC. Translation gives CASSISGVLRYGYTF.